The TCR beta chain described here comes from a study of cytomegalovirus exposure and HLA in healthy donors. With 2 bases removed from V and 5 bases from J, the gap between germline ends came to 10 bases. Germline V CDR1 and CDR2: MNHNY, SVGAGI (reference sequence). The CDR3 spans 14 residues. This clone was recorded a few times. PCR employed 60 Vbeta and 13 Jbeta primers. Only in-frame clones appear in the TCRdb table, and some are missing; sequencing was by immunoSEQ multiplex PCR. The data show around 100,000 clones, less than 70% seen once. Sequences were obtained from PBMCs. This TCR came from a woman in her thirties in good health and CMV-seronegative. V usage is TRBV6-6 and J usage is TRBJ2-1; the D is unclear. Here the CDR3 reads CASSYPGFDNEQFF. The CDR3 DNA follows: TGTGCCAGCAGTTACCCCGGGTTTGACAATGAGCAGTTCTTC.